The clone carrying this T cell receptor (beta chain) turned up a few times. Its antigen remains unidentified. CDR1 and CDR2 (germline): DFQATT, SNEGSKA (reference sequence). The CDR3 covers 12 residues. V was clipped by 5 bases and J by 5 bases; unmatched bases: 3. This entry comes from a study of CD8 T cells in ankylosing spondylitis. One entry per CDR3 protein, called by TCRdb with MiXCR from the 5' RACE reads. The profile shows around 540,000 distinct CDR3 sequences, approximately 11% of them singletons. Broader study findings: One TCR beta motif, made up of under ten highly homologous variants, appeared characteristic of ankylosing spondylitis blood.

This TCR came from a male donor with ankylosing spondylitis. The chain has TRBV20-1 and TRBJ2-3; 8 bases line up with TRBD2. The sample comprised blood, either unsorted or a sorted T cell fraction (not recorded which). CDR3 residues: CSARAGGDTQYF. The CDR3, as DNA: TGCAGTGCTCGTGCGGGAGGAGATACGCAGTATTTT.